The source of this TCR beta chain is a study of CD8 T cells in ankylosing spondylitis. Study results and caveats: Those disease-linked clones were CD8+; they were also relatively rare in peripheral blood. Existing reports had already noted some motif variants in reactive arthritis synovial fluid and blood. A motif of fewer than ten highly homologous TCR beta variants was seen as apparently characteristic of ankylosing spondylitis blood.

On this clonotype itself: What it binds is not known.

Preparation of TCR beta libraries was done by quantitative 5'-RACE with molecular barcodes. From the 5' RACE reads, TCRdb called clonotypes with MiXCR, one entry per CDR3 protein. The table includes about 800,000 distinct CDR3 sequences, approximately 12% detected once. This clonotype was obtained from a male donor with ankylosing spondylitis. Specimen: blood, either unsorted or a sorted T cell fraction (not recorded which).

Here the CDR3 DNA reads TGTGCCAGCAGCTTGGAAAATGGGAGGGGCTCCTACGAGCAGTACTTC. Translating gives CASSLENGRGSYEQYF. The chain recombines TRBV5-4 with TRBJ2-7, with 7 bases aligning to TRBD2. The CDR3 sequence is 16 residues long. V lost 0 bases to trimming and J lost 0 bases; unmatched junction nucleotides: 6. Germline CDR1 SGHNT, CDR2 YYREEE (reference sequence).